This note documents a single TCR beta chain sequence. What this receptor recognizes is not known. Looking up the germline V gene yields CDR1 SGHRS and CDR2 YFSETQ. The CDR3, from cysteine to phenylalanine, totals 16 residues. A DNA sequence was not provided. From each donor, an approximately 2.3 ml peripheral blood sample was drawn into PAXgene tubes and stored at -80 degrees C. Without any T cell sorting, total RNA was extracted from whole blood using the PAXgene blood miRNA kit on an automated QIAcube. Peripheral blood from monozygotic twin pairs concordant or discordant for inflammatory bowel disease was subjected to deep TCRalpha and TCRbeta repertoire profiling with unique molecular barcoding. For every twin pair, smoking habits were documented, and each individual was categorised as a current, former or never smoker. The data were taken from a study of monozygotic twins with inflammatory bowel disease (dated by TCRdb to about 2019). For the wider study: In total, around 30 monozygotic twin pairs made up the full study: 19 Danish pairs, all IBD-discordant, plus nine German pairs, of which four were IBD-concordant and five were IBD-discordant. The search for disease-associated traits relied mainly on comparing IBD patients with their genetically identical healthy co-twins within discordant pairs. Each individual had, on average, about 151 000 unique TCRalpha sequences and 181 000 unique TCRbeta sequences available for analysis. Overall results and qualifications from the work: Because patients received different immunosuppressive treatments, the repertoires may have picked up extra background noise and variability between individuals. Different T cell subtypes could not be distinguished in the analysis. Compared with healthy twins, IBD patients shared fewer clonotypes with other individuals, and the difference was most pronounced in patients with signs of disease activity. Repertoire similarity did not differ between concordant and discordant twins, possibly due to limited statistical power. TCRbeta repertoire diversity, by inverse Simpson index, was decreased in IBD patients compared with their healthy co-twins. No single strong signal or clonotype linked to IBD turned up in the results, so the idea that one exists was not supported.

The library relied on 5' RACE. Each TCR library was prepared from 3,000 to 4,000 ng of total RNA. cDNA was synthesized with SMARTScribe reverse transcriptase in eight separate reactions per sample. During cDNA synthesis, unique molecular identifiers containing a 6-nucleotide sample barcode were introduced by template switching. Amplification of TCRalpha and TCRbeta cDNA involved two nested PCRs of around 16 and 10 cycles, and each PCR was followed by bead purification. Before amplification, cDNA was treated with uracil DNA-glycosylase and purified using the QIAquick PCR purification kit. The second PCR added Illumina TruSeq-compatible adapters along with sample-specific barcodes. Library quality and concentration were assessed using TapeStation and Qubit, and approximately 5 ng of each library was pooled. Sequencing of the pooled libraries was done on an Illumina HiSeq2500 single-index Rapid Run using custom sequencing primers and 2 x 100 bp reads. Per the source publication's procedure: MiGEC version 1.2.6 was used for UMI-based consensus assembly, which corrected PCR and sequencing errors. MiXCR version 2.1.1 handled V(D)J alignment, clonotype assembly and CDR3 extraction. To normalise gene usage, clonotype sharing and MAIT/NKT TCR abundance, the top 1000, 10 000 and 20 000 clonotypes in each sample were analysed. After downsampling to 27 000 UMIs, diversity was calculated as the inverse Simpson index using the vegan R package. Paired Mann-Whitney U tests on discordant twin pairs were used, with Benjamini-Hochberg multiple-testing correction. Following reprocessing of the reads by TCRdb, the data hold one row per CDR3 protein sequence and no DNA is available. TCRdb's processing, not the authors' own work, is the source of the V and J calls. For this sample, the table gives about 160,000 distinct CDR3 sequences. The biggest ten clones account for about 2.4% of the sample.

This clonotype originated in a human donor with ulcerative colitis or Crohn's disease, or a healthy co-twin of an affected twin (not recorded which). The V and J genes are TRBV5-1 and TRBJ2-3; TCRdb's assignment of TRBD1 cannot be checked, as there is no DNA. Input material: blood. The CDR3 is CASSLDGQGLTDTQYF.